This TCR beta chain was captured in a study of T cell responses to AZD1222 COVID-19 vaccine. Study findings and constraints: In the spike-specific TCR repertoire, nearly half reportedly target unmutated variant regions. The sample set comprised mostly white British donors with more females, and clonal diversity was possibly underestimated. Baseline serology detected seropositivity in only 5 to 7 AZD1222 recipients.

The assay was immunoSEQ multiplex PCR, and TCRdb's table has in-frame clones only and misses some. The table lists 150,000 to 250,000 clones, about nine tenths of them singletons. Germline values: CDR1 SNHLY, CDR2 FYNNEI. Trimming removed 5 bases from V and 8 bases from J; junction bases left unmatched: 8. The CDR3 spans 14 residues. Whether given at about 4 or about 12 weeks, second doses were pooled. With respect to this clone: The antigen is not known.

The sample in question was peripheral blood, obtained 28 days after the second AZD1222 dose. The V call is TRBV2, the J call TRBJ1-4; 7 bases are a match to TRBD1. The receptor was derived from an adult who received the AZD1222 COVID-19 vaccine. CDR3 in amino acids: CASSSDRALEKLFF. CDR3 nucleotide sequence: TGTGCCAGCAGTTCCGACAGGGCTTTGGAAAAACTGTTTTTT.